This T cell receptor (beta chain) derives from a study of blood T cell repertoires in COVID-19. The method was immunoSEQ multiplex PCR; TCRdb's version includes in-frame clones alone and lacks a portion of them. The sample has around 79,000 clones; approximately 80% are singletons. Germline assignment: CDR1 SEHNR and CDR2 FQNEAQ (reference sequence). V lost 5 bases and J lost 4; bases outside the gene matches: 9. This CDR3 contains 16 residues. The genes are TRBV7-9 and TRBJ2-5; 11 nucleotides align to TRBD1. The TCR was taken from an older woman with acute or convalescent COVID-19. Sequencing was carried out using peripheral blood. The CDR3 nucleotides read TGTGCCAGCAGCCTACAAACCGGGACAGGGGGAGAGACCCAGTACTTC. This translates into CASSLQTGTGGETQYF.